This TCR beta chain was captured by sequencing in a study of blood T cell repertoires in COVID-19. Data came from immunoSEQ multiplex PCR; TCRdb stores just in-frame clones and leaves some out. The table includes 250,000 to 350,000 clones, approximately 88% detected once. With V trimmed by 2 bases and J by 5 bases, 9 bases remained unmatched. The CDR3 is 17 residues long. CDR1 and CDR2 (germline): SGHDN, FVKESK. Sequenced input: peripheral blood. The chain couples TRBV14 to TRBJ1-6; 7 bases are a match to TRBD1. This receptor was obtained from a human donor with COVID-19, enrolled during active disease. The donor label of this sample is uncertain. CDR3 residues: CASSQIRQGPNNSPLHF. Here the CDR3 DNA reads TGTGCCAGCAGCCAAATACGACAGGGACCAAATAATTCACCCCTCCACTTT.